The sequence of this T cell receptor (beta chain) was determined in a study of CD8 T cells in Susac syndrome. Trimming took 3 bases from V and 0 from J; bases not matched to a gene: 18. This CDR3 comprises 20 residues. Per the germline V gene, CDR1 is KGHSH and CDR2 is LQKENI. When the RNA was reverse transcribed, random hexamers were used with an input of about 0.45 to 1 ug. Each CDR3 protein gets one entry after TCRdb re-called the immunoSEQ multiplex PCR reads with MiXCR. This sample carries some 120,000 distinct CDR3 sequences, around 96% of them seen once, and the ten largest clones take approximately 0.2%.

The TCR sequence derives from a human donor with Susac syndrome. The source material was CD8+ T cells from PBMCs. This sequence joins TRBV18 and TRBJ2-3, with 7 bases that match TRBD1. The CDR3 reads CASSPFGSSGQFSSTDTQYF. The DNA for the CDR3 is TGTGCCAGCTCACCGTTCGGTTCCTCGGGACAGTTCTCTAGCACAGATACGCAGTATTTT.